This T cell receptor beta chain was found in a study of blood T cells in healthy people across ages. In its sample, this clonotype was seen once. Its antigen is unidentified. The second PCR ran about 6 to 11 cycles with a sample-barcoded 5' primer and J-beta primers. The template-switch adaptor was a 5' adaptor with 12 random nucleotides. It tagged each cDNA molecule. TCRdb called the 5' RACE reads again in MiXCR, with one record for every CDR3 protein. The sample carries 1 million or so distinct CDR3 sequences, 45% recorded once. Donors gave 8.5 to 10 milliliters of peripheral blood apiece. Trimming stripped 0 bases from V and 7 bases from J, with 15 bases between. The CDR3 totals 15 residues. Germline V gene sequence: CDR1 LNHNV, CDR2 YYDKDF (reference sequence). The study, taken as a whole, reports: A roughly linear age-dependent decrease characterized TCR beta diversity per million T cells.

The V gene is TRBV15, the J gene TRBJ1-1; D is unresolved. This sequence was found in a woman in her fifties or sixties in good health. The sequenced sample was blood. The DNA for the CDR3 is TGTGCCACCAGCAGAGATAGAGATAGGACTAATGAAGCTTTCTTT. Translated, it gives CATSRDRDRTNEAFF. Full variable domain (rest looked up from reference TRBV15 and TRBJ1-1): DAMVIQNPRYQVTQFGKPVTLSCSQTLNHNVMYWYQQKSSQAPKLLFHYYDKDFNNEADTPDNFQSRRPNTSFCFLDIRSPGLGDTAMYLCATSRDRDRTNEAFFGQGTRLTVV.